Listed below are T cell receptor beta chains from one sample, sequenced in a study of shared clonotypes between healthy human individuals. Profiling relied on immunoSEQ multiplex PCR, and the TCRdb table lists in-frame clones only, not all of them. The sample yields around 2.3 million clones, around 95% seen once. Sequencing was carried out using naive CD4+ T cells sorted from blood. The receptors derive from a man younger than 35 in good health. Both conserved end residues are part of each CDR3. Each record gives: D gene, J gene, clone size, V gene, CDR3 protein, CDR3 DNA. The D gene is left open where the match is weak. Size is omitted from some rows. Given values are once, few, many or a class for expanded clones.

.,TRBJ1-2,once,TRBV6-1,CASSEAGTPSLYGYTF,TGTGCCAGCAGTGAAGCCGGGACACCCTCCCTCTATGGCTACACCTTC
.,TRBJ2-3,.,TRBV1,CTSSQRVSRGGPTDTQYF,TGCACCAGCAGCCAAAGGGTGTCCCGGGGGGGGCCCACAGATACGCAGTATTTT
TRBD2,TRBJ2-3,.,TRBV10-2,CASSSSGGVVDTQYF,TGCGCCAGCAGCTCCAGCGGGGGTGTGGTTGATACGCAGTATTTT
.,TRBJ2-5,.,TRBV10-3,CAISAGETQYF,TGTGCCATCAGTGCGGGTGAGACCCAGTACTTC
.,TRBJ1-1,.,TRBV7-2,CASSLEWGRNTEAFF,TGTGCCAGCAGCTTAGAGTGGGGGCGGAACACTGAAGCTTTCTTT
.,TRBJ2-3,.,TRBV6-1,CASTLKSPTDTQYF,TGTGCCAGCACCTTGAAGTCCCCCACAGATACGCAGTATTTT
.,TRBJ1-5,.,TRBV19,CASSIGGISNQPQHF,TGTGCCAGTAGTATCGGGGGGATTAGCAATCAGCCCCAGCATTTT
.,TRBJ2-2,.,TRBV2,CASKSWSDTGELFF,TGTGCCAGCAAGAGCTGGAGTGACACCGGGGAGCTGTTTTTT
.,TRBJ1-2,.,TRBV19,CASSIGRVYGYTF,TGTGCCAGTAGTATCGGCAGGGTGTATGGCTACACCTTC
TRBD1,TRBJ2-7,once,TRBV25-1,CASRDPGQGFYEQYF,TGTGCCAGCAGAGACCCGGGACAGGGTTTCTACGAGCAGTACTTC
.,TRBJ1-1,.,TRBV6-5,CASRLLQGGTEAFF,TGTGCCAGCAGGCTACTCCAGGGCGGCACTGAAGCTTTCTTT
TRBD1,TRBJ2-1,.,TRBV30,CAWTHRDRLYNEQFF,TGTGCCTGGACACACCGGGACAGGTTATACAATGAGCAGTTCTTC
.,TRBJ2-2,.,TRBV5-1,CASSFPNTGELFF,TGCGCCAGCAGCTTCCCGAACACCGGGGAGCTGTTTTTT
.,TRBJ1-2,.,TRBV7-9,CASSALREDYGYTF,TGTGCCAGCAGCGCTTTAAGGGAGGACTATGGCTACACCTTC
.,TRBJ1-1,.,TRBV10-3,CAIKGTEAGGMLEAFF,TGTGCCATCAAAGGCACAGAAGCGGGGGGCATGCTTGAAGCTTTCTTT
.,TRBJ2-7,.,TRBV19,CASSTGTVHEQYF,TGTGCCAGTAGTACTGGGACGGTCCACGAGCAGTACTTC
.,TRBJ2-3,.,TRBV4-1,CASSQAGGRSTDTQYF,TGCGCCAGCAGCCAAGCCGGGGGAAGAAGCACAGATACGCAGTATTTT
TRBD1,TRBJ2-1,once,TRBV18,CASSHTGGLIYNEQFF,TGTGCCAGCTCGCACACAGGGGGCTTGATCTACAATGAGCAGTTCTTC
TRBD2,TRBJ2-1,.,TRBV20-1,CSARREGQFF,TGCAGTGCTAGACGGGAGGGGCAGTTCTTC
.,TRBJ1-5,.,TRBV6-6,CASYREGSGRNQPQHF,TGTGCCAGCTATAGGGAGGGATCGGGGCGCAATCAGCCCCAGCATTTT
.,TRBJ2-7,.,TRBV7-2,CASSLGLSGSYEQYF,TGTGCCAGCAGCTTAGGTCTTAGCGGATCCTACGAGCAGTACTTC
.,TRBJ1-2,.,TRBV6-5,CASSYGGGLGYGYTF,TGTGCCAGCAGTTACGGGGGGGGGCTAGGATATGGCTACACCTTC
TRBD1,TRBJ2-7,.,TRBV30,CAWNRDRGVGRPYEQYF,TGTGCCTGGAATAGGGACAGGGGCGTAGGTCGGCCCTACGAGCAGTACTTC
.,TRBJ2-7,.,TRBV10-1,CASSETPPVEQYF,TGCGCCAGCAGTGAGACCCCTCCCGTCGAGCAGTACTTC
TRBD1,TRBJ1-1,.,TRBV15,CATSRDRDRGNTEAFF,TGTGCCACCAGCAGAGATCGGGACAGGGGGAACACTGAAGCTTTCTTT
.,TRBJ1-2,.,TRBV6-1,CASTSWEDGYGYTF,TGTGCCAGCACCTCATGGGAGGACGGCTATGGCTACACCTTC
.,TRBJ2-5,.,TRBV7-8,CASSLSGTQETQYF,TGTGCCAGCAGCCTTAGCGGAACCCAAGAGACCCAGTACTTC
.,TRBJ2-3,.,TRBV18,CASSPGSLTDTQYF,TGTGCCAGCTCACCAGGGAGCCTCACAGATACGCAGTATTTT
.,TRBJ1-1,.,TRBV27,CASSLLGTLNTEAFF,TGTGCCAGCAGTTTATTAGGGACACTGAACACTGAAGCTTTCTTT
TRBD2,TRBJ2-7,.,TRBV30,CAWSVRLGFASGGVREQYF,TGTGCCTGGAGTGTACGTCTCGGGTTTGCTAGCGGGGGGGTGCGGGAGCAGTACTTC
.,TRBJ1-1,.,TRBV12-5,CASGRDRNEAFF,TGTGCTAGTGGCCGCGACAGGAACGAAGCTTTCTTT
.,TRBJ1-1,.,TRBV10-2,CASSEPRLGDTEAFF,TGCGCCAGCAGTGAGCCGAGGCTGGGGGACACTGAAGCTTTCTTT
.,TRBJ1-6,.,TRBV4-2,CASSQAVRDNSPLHF,TGTGCCAGCAGCCAAGCCGTAAGGGACAATTCACCCCTCCACTTT
.,TRBJ2-2,.,TRBV2,CASSEAGRQDTGELFF,TGTGCCAGCAGTGAAGCAGGGCGCCAAGACACCGGGGAGCTGTTTTTT
.,TRBJ1-5,.,TRBV6-1,CASSEGTESNQPQHF,TGTGCCAGCAGTGAAGGTACAGAGAGCAATCAGCCCCAGCATTTT
TRBD1,TRBJ2-2,.,TRBV5-1,CASSPRTGGSSAGELFF,TGCGCCAGCAGCCCCCGGACAGGGGGTAGTTCGGCCGGGGAGCTGTTTTTT
TRBD1,TRBJ1-1,.,TRBV29-1,CSVVNRGLVTEAFF,TGCAGCGTTGTTAACAGGGGGCTGGTCACTGAAGCTTTCTTT
.,TRBJ2-7,.,TRBV7-2,CASSPKWGREQYF,TGTGCCAGCAGCCCCAAGTGGGGGCGCGAGCAGTACTTC
.,TRBJ2-5,.,TRBV5-4,CASSSWDSGETQYF,TGTGCCAGCAGCTCCTGGGACTCAGGAGAGACCCAGTACTTC
.,TRBJ2-5,.,TRBV7-3,CASSLMGQGIRETQYF,TGTGCCAGCAGCTTAATGGGGCAGGGGATTCGGGAGACCCAGTACTTC
.,TRBJ2-5,.,TRBV21-1,CASSWWRGTSGGASETQYF,TGTGCCAGCAGCTGGTGGAGAGGAACTAGCGGGGGGGCCTCAGAGACCCAGTACTTC
.,TRBJ1-5,.,TRBV6-5,CASSRGPGQPQHF,TGTGCCAGCAGTCGGGGGCCGGGTCAGCCCCAGCATTTT
.,TRBJ1-2,.,TRBV5-1,CASSLDSGGGYTF,TGCGCCAGCAGCTTGGATTCTGGGGGTGGCTACACCTTC
TRBD1,TRBJ1-1,.,TRBV6-5,CASNTRGTGNTEAFF,TGTGCCAGCAATACCCGGGGGACAGGGAACACTGAAGCTTTCTTT
.,TRBJ2-4,.,TRBV18,CASSPGIQTAIQYF,TGTGCCAGCTCACCTGGGATCCAGACGGCCATTCAGTACTTC
.,TRBJ1-1,.,TRBV18,CASSGGGLSTEAFF,TGTGCCAGCTCAGGGGGAGGGCTTAGCACTGAAGCTTTCTTT
TRBD2,TRBJ2-5,once,TRBV5-1,CASSSATLAGLVDQETQYF,TGCGCCAGCAGCAGTGCAACTCTAGCGGGACTAGTAGACCAAGAGACCCAGTACTTC
.,TRBJ1-1,.,TRBV28,CASRRDPLNTEAFF,TGTGCCAGCAGGCGAGACCCCCTGAACACTGAAGCTTTCTTT
.,TRBJ1-4,once,TRBV2,CASTPIQGSLFF,TGTGCCAGCACCCCAATTCAGGGGTCTCTGTTTTTT
.,TRBJ2-7,.,TRBV2,CASRTDTLTYEQYF,TGTGCCAGCAGAACTGACACCTTAACCTACGAGCAGTACTTC